The table lists the clone carrying this T cell receptor beta chain with many counts. This entry is derived from a study of T cells in Graves' hyperthyroidism and ophthalmopathy. Looked up from germline, CDR1 is SNHLY and CDR2 is FYNNEI. This CDR3 has 11 residues. V shed 3 bases and J shed 11 bases, with 7 bases lying between them. Amplified TCR beta CDR3 regions derived from RNA transcripts. In the first-round RT-PCR of the TCR CDR3, the HTBI primer set was used. Via MiXCR, TCRdb re-called the multiplex PCR reads, giving one row per CDR3 protein. The profile covers approximately 630,000 distinct CDR3 sequences, with roughly 15% appearing a single time and around 4% taken by the ten largest.

Sequencing was done on a sample of blood. This receptor was identified in a woman between 25 and 40 years old with Graves' hyperthyroidism. V is TRBV2 and J is TRBJ1-4, with D uncertain. The CDR3 DNA sequence: TGTGCCAGCAGTGAGGCCCCGAAACTGTTTTTT. This gives the protein CASSEAPKLFF.